This TCR beta chain was captured in a study of STAT5B mutations in CD4+ large granular lymphocyte leukemia. Whole-study findings and limits: Without HLA matching, higher CD4+ than CD8+ T-LGLL clonality could reflect small sample size. TRBV06-family usage was enriched in top patient clones (8/27) versus controls (2/35).

Healthy controls were blood donor buffy coats. The protocol was immunoSEQ multiplex PCR, while the TCRdb copy is restricted to in-frame clones and leaves out a portion. This sample has about 33,000 clones, with approximately 90% found just once. The CDR3 loop spans 11 amino acids. The ends lost 4 bases at V and 10 bases at J; junction bases unmatched: 3. Germline V gene data show CDR1 as DFQATT and CDR2 as SNEGSKA (reference sequence). A word on this clone: What it binds is unknown.

J is TRBJ2-1 and V is TRBV20-1, with 8 bases identical to TRBD2. Sequenced material: CD4+ T cells from blood buffy coats. This TCR was sampled from a human donor in good health. The DNA for the CDR3 is TGCAGTGCTATTGAGCGGGAGGAGCAGTTCTTC. As protein: CSAIEREEQFF.